This TCR beta chain originates from a study of T cell responses to AZD1222 COVID-19 vaccine. Study-wide findings and caveats: Baseline seropositives among AZD1222 recipients totaled only 5 or 6. Researchers report vaccine-associated CD4 TCRs spanning spike, with dominance at 160-218 and 743-854. Two doses of AZD1222 preceded a rise in Spike-specific TCR breadth and depth.

This CDR3 comprises 15 residues. Germline loops: CDR1 MNHEY, CDR2 SMNVEV (reference sequence). The germline V and J ends were trimmed by 2 bases and 4 bases, with 14 bases remaining between them. As concerns this clone: The antigen is unknown.

Libraries were prepared by immunoSEQ multiplex PCR; TCRdb keeps only in-frame clonotypes and omits some of them. There are around 150,000 clones in the sample; around 92% occur only once, and less than 1.3% lies in the top ten. This TCR was recovered from an adult who received the AZD1222 COVID-19 vaccine. The chain links TRBV27 to TRBJ1-2; D remains unclear. The input for sequencing was peripheral blood, taken 28 days after the second AZD1222 dose. The CDR3 bases are TGTGCCAGCAGTTTACCCCTCAAGGGCGTCTATGGCTACACCTTC. Protein product: CASSLPLKGVYGYTF.